This T cell receptor (beta chain) was identified in a study of response to subunit inactivated influenza vaccine. Overall study results and limits: After each seasonal influenza vaccination, few new T cells are recruited, the authors suggested.

This clonotype was counted ten times or more. Its cognate antigen is unknown. A single record per CDR3 protein comes from TCRdb applying MiXCR to the RT-PCR reads. The sample consists of about 530,000 distinct CDR3 sequences, approximately 10% of them appearing once. The sequence derives from a man aged 45 to 65 who received an inactivated influenza vaccine. The starting material was PBMCs from blood, obtained on the day of vaccination.

CDR3 in DNA: TGCGCCAGCAGCCTCGAGGGACAGGGGTATGGCTACACCTTC. It specifies CASSLEGQGYGYTF. The rearrangement uses TRBV5-1 and TRBJ1-2, with 10 bases fitting TRBD1. The J segment lost 5 bases and the V segment lost 4 bases, leaving 5 bases of the junction unmatched. The germline CDR1 and CDR2 sequences are SGHRS and YFSETQ. This CDR3 is built from 14 residues.